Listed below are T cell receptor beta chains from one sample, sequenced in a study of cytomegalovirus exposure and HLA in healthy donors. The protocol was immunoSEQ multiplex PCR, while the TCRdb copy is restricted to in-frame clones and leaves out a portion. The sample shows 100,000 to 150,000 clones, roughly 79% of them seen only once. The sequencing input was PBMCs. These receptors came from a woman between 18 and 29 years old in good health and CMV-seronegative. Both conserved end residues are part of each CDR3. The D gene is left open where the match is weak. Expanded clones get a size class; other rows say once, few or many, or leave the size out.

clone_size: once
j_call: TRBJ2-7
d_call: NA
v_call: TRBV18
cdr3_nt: TGTGCCAGCTCCCCGGAACGCAGGGTGACCCACGAGCAGTACTTC
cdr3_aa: CASSPERRVTHEQYF

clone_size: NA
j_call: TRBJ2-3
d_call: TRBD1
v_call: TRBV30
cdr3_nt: TGTGCCTGGAGCTTAACAGGGACAGAGAGCACAGATACGCAGTATTTT
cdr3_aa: CAWSLTGTESTDTQYF

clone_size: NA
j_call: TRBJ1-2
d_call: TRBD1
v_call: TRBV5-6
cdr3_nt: TGTGCCAGCAGCACCGGACAGGGCTATGGCTACACCTTC
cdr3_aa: CASSTGQGYGYTF

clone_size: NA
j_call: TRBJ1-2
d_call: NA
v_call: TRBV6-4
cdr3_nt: TGTGCCAGCAGTGAGTCTATAGGGACTGGCTATGGCTACACCTTC
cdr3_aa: CASSESIGTGYGYTF

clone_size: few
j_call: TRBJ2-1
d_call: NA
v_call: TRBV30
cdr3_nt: TGTGCCTGGAGTTTAACAGGTTACAATGAGCAGTTCTTC
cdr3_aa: CAWSLTGYNEQFF

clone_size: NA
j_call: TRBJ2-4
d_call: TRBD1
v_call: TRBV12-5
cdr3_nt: TGTGCTAGTGGTTTGGGACAGGGCCCGTACTTC
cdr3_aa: CASGLGQGPYF

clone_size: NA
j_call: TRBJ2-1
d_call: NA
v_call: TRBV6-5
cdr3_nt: TGTGCCAGCAGTGAGGTTGGGGGGTACGAGCAGTTCTTC
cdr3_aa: CASSEVGGYEQFF

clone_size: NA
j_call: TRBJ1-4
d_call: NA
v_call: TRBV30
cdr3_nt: TGTGCCTGGAGTTGGGCGCTCAATGAAAAACTGTTTTTT
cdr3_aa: CAWSWALNEKLFF

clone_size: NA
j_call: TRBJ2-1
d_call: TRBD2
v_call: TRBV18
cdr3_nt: TGTGCCAGCTCACCAAGTGGGACTAGCCACAATGAGCAGTTCTTC
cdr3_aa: CASSPSGTSHNEQFF

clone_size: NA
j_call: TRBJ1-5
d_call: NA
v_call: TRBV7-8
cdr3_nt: TGTGCCAGCAGCTTAGCCGAGGCAGGGCATCAGCCCCAGCATTTT
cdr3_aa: CASSLAEAGHQPQHF

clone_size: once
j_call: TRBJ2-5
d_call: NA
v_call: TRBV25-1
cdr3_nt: TGTGCCAGCAGTGAATCGGGGGACTTGAACTTC
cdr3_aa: CASSESGDLNF

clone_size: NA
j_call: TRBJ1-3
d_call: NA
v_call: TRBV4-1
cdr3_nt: TGCGCCAGCAGCCCCAGACAGTCACAGAACACCATATATTTT
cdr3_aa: CASSPRQSQNTIYF

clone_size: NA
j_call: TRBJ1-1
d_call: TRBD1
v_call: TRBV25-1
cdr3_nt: TGTGCCAGTAGACAGGGTTGGACTGAAGCTTTCTTT
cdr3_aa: CASRQGWTEAFF

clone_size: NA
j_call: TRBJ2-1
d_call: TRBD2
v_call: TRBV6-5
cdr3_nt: TGTGCCAGCAGTTACTCGGTCGCGGGAGGGCAAAATGAGCAGTTCTTC
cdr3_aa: CASSYSVAGGQNEQFF

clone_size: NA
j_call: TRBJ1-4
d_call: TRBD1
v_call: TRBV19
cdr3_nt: TGTGCCAGTAGTCCTCCGGGACAGTTTAATGAAAAACTGTTTTTT
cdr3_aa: CASSPPGQFNEKLFF

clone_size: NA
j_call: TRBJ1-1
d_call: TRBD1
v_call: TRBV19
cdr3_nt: TGTGCCAGTAGTATTGACAGGGAGAACACTGAAGCTTTCTTT
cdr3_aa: CASSIDRENTEAFF

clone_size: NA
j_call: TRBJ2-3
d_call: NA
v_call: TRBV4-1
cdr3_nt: TGCGCCAGCAGCCCTCTTCAGGCAACAGATACGCAGTATTTT
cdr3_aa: CASSPLQATDTQYF

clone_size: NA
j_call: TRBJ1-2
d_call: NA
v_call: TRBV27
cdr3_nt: TGTGCCAGCAGTTTATCGGCGCACTCGGGCTATGGCTACACCTTC
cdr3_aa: CASSLSAHSGYGYTF

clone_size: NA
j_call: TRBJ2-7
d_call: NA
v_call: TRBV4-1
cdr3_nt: TGCGCCAGCAGCCAAGCCAGCTCCTACGAGCAGTACTTC
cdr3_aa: CASSQASSYEQYF

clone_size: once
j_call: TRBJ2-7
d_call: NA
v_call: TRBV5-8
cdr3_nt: TGTGCCAGCAGCTTGTACTACGAGCAGTACTTC
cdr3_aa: CASSLYYEQYF

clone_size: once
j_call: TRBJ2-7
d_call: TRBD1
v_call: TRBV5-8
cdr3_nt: TGTGCCAGCAGCTTAGGGCCCGGAACAGGGGGATCCTACGAGCAGTACTTC
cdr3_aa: CASSLGPGTGGSYEQYF

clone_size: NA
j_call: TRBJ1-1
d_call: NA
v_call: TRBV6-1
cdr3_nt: TGTGCCACCCTAATGAACACTGAAGCTTTCTTT
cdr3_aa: CATLMNTEAFF

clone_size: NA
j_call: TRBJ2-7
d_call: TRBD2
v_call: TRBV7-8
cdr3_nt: TGTGCCAGCAGCTCCCAGCGGGAGGGGGAGCAGTACTTC
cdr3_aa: CASSSQREGEQYF

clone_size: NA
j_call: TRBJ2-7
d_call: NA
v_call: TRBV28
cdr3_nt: TGTGCCAGCAGTCAAGCGGGTCTAAGCTCCTACGAGCAGTACTTC
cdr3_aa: CASSQAGLSSYEQYF

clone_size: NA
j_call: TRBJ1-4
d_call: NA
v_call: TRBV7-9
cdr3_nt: TGTGCCAGCAGCTTAGTCAGTGAAAAACTGTTTTTT
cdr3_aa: CASSLVSEKLFF

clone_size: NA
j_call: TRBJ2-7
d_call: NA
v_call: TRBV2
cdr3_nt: TGTGCCAGCAGCCGGGACACGGAGACCGTCTTC
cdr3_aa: CASSRDTETVF

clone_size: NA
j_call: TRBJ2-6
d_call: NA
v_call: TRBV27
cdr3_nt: TGTGCCACCCAAACCCGGACAGCTATCTCTGGGGCCAACGTCCTGACTTTC
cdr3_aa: CATQTRTAISGANVLTF

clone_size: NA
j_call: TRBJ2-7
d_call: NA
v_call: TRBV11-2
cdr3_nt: TGTGCCAGCAGCCACACAGGCGAGCAGTACTTC
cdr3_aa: CASSHTGEQYF

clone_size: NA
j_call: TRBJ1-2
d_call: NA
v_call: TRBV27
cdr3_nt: TGTGCCAGCAGTTTATCAGTGGGGGGCTATGGCTACACCTTC
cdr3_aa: CASSLSVGGYGYTF

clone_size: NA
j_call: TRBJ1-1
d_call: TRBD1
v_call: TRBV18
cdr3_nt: TGTGCCAGCTCTCCTCGTATTTACCAGGGGGACACTGAAGCTTTCTTT
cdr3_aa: CASSPRIYQGDTEAFF

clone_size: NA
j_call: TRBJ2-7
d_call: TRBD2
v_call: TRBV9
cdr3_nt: TGTGCCAGCAGCGTTGCACTAGCGGACTCCTACGAGCAGTACTTC
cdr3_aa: CASSVALADSYEQYF

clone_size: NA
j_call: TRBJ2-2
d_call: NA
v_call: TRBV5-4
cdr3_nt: TGTGCCAGCACTGATGACAGGAACACCGGGGAGCTGTTTTTT
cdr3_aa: CASTDDRNTGELFF

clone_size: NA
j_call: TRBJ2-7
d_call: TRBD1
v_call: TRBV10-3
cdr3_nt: TGTGCCACCGCTTCAGGGGGCGAGCAGTACTTC
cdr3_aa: CATASGGEQYF